Listed below are T cell receptor beta chains from one sample, sequenced in a study of shared clonotypes between healthy human individuals. Sequencing used immunoSEQ multiplex PCR; TCRdb keeps in-frame clones, though not all of them. The sample yields roughly 500,000 clones, 75% to 85% seen once. The source material was PBMCs. These receptors were taken from a woman aged 40 to 50 in good health. Some clones in this sample may be carry-over from other donors' samples. CDR3s include the opening cysteine and the closing phenylalanine or tryptophan. D genes are given only for firm matches. A row's size may be missing; if present it is once, few, many or a size class.

j_call,clone_size,v_call,d_call,cdr3_nt,cdr3_aa
TRBJ1-5,-,TRBV28,-,TGTGCCAGCAGTCTCCCCGGGACACGGGGAGGGCCCCAGCATTTT,CASSLPGTRGGPQHF
TRBJ2-7,-,TRBV28,TRBD2,TGTGCCAGCAGTCTACGGGAGGAAGCGGGAGGCCTCATGTGGGTTAGCGAGCAGTACTTC,CASSLREEAGGLMWVSEQYF
TRBJ2-6,few,TRBV6-5,-,TGTGCCAGCAGTTACTCTGGGTACGTCCTGACTTTC,CASSYSGYVLTF
TRBJ2-3,-,TRBV29-1,TRBD2,TGCAGCTCCACAGCGGGAGGGCTCACAGATACGCAGTATTTT,CSSTAGGLTDTQYF
TRBJ2-1,-,TRBV5-1,-,TGCGCCAGCAGCTCCGACAGGCTCGGGGATGGTGAGCAGTTCTTC,CASSSDRLGDGEQFF
TRBJ1-2,few,TRBV29-1,-,TGCAGCGTTGAATCTCTCACCTATGGCTACACCTTC,CSVESLTYGYTF
TRBJ2-1,-,TRBV27,-,TGTGCCAGCAGTTTATACCGGGACAATGAGCAGTTCTTC,CASSLYRDNEQFF
TRBJ2-5,-,TRBV25-1,-,TGTGCCAGCAGCGCAGGGAATTTGGAGACCCAGTACTTC,CASSAGNLETQYF
TRBJ2-5,-,TRBV5-1,-,TGCGCCAGCAGCTGGGGCCCAATGGGGGAGACCCAGTACTTC,CASSWGPMGETQYF
TRBJ2-1,-,TRBV5-1,TRBD2,TGCGCCAGCAGCCTGGGACTAGCGGGAGAGCAGTTCTTC,CASSLGLAGEQFF
TRBJ1-2,-,TRBV11-2,-,TGTGCCAGCAGCCCGGGACGGAACTATGGCTACACCTTC,CASSPGRNYGYTF
TRBJ2-7,-,TRBV11-2,TRBD2,TGTGCCAGCAGCTTAGGCGGGGGATCGTTCGGCGAGCAGTACTTC,CASSLGGGSFGEQYF
TRBJ1-2,-,TRBV5-4,TRBD1,TGTGCCAGCAGCTTAGAACCGGGACAGCTAAACTATGGCTACACCTTC,CASSLEPGQLNYGYTF
TRBJ2-1,-,TRBV7-2,-,TGTGCCAGCAGCTTGGCGAGCTCCTACAATGAGCAGTTCTTC,CASSLASSYNEQFF
TRBJ2-4,-,TRBV7-3,-,TGTGCCAGCAGCTTTGGTGGGAATAACATTCAGTACTTC,CASSFGGNNIQYF
TRBJ2-1,-,TRBV29-1,TRBD2,TGCAGCGCCCCCCTAGGCAAACTAGCGGGAGCTCCAGATGAGCAGTTCTTC,CSAPLGKLAGAPDEQFF
TRBJ2-3,few,TRBV7-2,TRBD2,TGTGCCATTGCGGGAGGGGGCACAGATACGCAGTATTTT,CAIAGGGTDTQYF
TRBJ2-7,few,TRBV27,-,TGTGCCAGCAGTTTATCTCAGGGGTCCGTGAACGAGCAGTACTTC,CASSLSQGSVNEQYF
TRBJ2-3,-,TRBV5-4,TRBD2,TGTGCCAGCAGCCACCCTGGCGGGAGGGCAGATACGCAGTATTTT,CASSHPGGRADTQYF
TRBJ1-1,-,TRBV5-1,-,TGCGCCAGCAGCCTAACAGGGCCGAACACTGAAGCTTTCTTT,CASSLTGPNTEAFF
TRBJ1-1,-,TRBV9,TRBD1,TGTGCCAGCAGCGTAGCCGGGACAGGGGTGTACACTGAAGCTTTCTTT,CASSVAGTGVYTEAFF
TRBJ1-1,-,TRBV13,-,TGTGCCAGCAGCTTAGTTATAGGGAACACTGAAGCTTTCTTT,CASSLVIGNTEAFF
TRBJ2-7,-,TRBV7-9,TRBD1,TGTGCCAGCAGCTTAGGGGGACAGGGCGCCTACGAGCAGTACTTC,CASSLGGQGAYEQYF
TRBJ2-3,few,TRBV28,TRBD2,TGTGCCAGCAGTTTACACCAGCGGGGCGTCACAGATACGCAGTATTTT,CASSLHQRGVTDTQYF
TRBJ2-3,-,TRBV6-4,TRBD2,TGTGCCAGCAGTGCAAGCGGGAGGGGATCAGATACGCAGTATTTT,CASSASGRGSDTQYF
TRBJ1-5,many,TRBV30,TRBD1,TGTGCCTGGACCCGACAGGGTTGGAATCAGCCCCAGCATTTT,CAWTRQGWNQPQHF